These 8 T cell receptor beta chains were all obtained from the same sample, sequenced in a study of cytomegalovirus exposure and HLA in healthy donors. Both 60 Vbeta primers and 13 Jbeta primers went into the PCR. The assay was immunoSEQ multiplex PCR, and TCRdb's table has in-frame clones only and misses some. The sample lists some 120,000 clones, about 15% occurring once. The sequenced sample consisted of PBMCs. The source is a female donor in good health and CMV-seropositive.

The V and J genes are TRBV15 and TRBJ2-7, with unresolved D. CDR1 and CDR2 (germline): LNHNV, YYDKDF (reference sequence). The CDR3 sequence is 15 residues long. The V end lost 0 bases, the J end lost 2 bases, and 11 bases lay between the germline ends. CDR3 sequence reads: CATSRDRHGAYEQYF. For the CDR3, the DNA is TGTGCCACCAGCAGAGATCGACACGGTGCCTACGAGCAGTACTTC.

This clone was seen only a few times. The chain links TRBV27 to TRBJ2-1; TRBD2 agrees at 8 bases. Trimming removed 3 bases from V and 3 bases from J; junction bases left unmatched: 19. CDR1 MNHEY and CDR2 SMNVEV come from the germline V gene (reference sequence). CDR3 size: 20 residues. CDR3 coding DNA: TGTGCCAGCAGTTTCCGAGGACTAGCTCTCCCTGCCCCCCTCTACAATGAGCAGTTCTTC. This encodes CASSFRGLALPAPLYNEQFF.

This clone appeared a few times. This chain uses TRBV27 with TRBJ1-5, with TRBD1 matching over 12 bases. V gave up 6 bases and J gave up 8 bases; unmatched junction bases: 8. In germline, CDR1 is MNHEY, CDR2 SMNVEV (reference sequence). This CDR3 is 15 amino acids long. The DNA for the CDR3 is TGTGCCAGCAGCCCCGGGACAGGGGGCAGGAAGCCCCAGCATTTT. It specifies CASSPGTGGRKPQHF.

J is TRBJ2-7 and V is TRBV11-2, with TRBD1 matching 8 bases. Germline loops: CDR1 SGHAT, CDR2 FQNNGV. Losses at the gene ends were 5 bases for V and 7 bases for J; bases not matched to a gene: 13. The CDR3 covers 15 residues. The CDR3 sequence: CASSGGDRGPREQYF. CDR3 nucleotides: TGTGCCAGCAGCGGGGGTGACAGGGGCCCTAGGGAGCAGTACTTC.

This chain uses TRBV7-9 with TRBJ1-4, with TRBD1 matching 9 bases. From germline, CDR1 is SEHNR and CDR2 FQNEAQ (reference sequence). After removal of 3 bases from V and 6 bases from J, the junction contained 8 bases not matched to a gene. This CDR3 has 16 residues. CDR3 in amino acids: CASSFLRGTGHEKLFF. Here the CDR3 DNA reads TGTGCCAGCAGCTTTTTAAGGGGGACAGGGCATGAAAAACTGTTTTTT.

In DNA, the CDR3 is TGTGCCAGTAGTCACACCCGGTGGGGGCACCTAAACTATGGCTACACCTTC. Residues: CASSHTRWGHLNYGYTF. The genes are TRBV19 and TRBJ1-2, with D maybe TRBD1 (6 bases). V gave up 5 bases and J gave up 2 bases, with 21 bases separating them. Per the germline V gene, CDR1 is LNHDA and CDR2 is SQIVND (reference sequence). The CDR3 totals 17 residues.

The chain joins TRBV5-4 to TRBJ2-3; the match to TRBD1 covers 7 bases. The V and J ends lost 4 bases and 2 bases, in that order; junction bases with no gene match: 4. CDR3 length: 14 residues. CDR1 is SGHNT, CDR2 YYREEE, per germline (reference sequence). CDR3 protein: CASSQGQNTDTQYF. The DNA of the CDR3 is TGTGCCAGCAGCCAGGGACAGAACACAGATACGCAGTATTTT.

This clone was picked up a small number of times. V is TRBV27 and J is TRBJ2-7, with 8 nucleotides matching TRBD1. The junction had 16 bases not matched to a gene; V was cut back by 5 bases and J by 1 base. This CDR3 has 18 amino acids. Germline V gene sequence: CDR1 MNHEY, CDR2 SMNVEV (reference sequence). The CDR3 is CASSDLRGSGTGSYEQYF. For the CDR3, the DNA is TGTGCCAGCAGTGACCTTAGGGGATCCGGGACAGGTTCCTACGAGCAGTACTTC.